This entry concerns a single TCR beta chain. Antigen unknown. A junction end diverges from the germline sequence, so it may reflect a read error. This sample's RNA came from whole unsorted tissue. The data were taken from a study of tumor and adjacent non-tumor tissue in lung cancer. Findings of the study overall: In normal lung, the top 100 clones were significantly more dominant than in tumor.

A modified ARM-PCR protocol with three rounds of nested PCR amplified TCRbeta. TCRdb redid the calling of the multiplex PCR reads with MiXCR, one entry per CDR3 protein. The sample contains some 71,000 distinct CDR3 sequences, roughly 72% of which appear only once. The CDR3 has 14 amino acids. Germline values: CDR1 SGHVS, CDR2 FQNEAQ. Sequencing was carried out using lung tumor tissue. The receptor comes from a middle-aged woman with non-small cell lung cancer. The genes are TRBV7-8 and TRBJ2-1, with TRBD2 identical over 9 bases. The CDR3 region is CAGSLAGDAGEHFF. DNA for the CDR3: TGTGCCGGCAGCTTAGCGGGGGATGCGGGGGAGCACTTCTTC.